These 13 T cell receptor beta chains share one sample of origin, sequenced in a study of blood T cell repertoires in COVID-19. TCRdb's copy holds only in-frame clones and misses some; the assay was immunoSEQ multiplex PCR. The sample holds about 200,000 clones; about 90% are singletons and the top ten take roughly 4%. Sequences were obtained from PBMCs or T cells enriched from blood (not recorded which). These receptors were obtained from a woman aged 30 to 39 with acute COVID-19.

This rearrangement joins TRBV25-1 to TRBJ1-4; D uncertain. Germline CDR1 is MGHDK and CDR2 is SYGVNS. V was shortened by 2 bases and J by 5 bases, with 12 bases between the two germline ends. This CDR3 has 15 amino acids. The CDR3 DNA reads TGTGCCAGCAGTGAAAATGAGGGTAACAATGAAAAACTGTTTTTT. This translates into CASSENEGNNEKLFF.

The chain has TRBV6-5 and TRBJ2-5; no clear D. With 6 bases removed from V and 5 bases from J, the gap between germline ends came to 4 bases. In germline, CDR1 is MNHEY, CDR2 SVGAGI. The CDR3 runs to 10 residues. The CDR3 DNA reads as TGTGCCAGCAGCCGGGAGACCCAGTACTTC. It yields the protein CASSRETQYF.

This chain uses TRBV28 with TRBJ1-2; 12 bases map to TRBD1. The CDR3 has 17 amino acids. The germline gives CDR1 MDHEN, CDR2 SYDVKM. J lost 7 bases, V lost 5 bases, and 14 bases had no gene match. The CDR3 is CASSLLGGTGGPSGYTF. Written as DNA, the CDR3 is TGTGCCAGCAGTCTCCTTGGGGGGACAGGGGGCCCTAGTGGCTACACCTTC.

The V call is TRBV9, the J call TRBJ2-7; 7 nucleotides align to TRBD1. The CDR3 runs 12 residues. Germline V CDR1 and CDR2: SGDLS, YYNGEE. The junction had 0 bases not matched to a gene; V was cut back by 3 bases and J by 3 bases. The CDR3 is CASSGTGYEQYF. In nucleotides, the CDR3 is TGTGCCAGCAGCGGGACAGGCTACGAGCAGTACTTC. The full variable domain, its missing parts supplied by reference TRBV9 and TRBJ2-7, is DSGVTQTPKHLITATGQRVTLRCSPRSGDLSVYWYQQSLDQGLQFLIQYYNGEERAKGNILERFSAQQFPDLHSELNLSSLELGDSALYFCASSGTGYEQYFGPGTRLTVT.

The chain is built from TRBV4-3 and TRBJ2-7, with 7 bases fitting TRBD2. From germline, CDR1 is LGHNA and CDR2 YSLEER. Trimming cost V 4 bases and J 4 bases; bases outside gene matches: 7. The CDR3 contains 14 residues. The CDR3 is CASSPLGGGYEQYF. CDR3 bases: TGCGCCAGCAGCCCCCTGGGCGGGGGATACGAGCAGTACTTC.

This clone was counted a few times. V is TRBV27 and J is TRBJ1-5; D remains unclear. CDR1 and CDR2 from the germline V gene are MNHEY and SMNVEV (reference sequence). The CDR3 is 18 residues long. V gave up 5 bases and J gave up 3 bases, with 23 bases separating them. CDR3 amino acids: CASSTRPDRERDNQPQHF. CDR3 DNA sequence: TGTGCCAGCAGTACCCGACCTGACCGGGAGCGAGACAATCAGCCCCAGCATTTT.

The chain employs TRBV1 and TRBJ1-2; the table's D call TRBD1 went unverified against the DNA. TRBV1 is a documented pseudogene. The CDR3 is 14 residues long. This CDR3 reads CTSSLQGQNYGYTF. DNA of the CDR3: TGCACCAGCAGCCTCCAGGGACAGAACTATGGCTACACCTTC.

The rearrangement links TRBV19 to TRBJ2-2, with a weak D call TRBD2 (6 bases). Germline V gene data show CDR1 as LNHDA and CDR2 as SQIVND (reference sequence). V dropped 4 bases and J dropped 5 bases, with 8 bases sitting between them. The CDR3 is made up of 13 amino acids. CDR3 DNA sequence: TGTGCCAGTAGTACCGCGGGGACCGGGGAGCTGTTTTTT. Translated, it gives CASSTAGTGELFF.

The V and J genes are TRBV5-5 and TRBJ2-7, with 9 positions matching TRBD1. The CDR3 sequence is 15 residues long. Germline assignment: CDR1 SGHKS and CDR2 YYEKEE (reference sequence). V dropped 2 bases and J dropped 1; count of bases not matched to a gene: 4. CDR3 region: CASSLYGTGSYEQYF. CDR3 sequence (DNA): TGTGCCAGCAGCTTATACGGGACAGGGTCCTACGAGCAGTACTTC.

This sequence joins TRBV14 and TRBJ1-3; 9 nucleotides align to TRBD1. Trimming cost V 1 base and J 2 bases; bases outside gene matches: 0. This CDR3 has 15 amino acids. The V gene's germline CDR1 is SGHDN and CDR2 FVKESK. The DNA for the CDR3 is TGTGCCAGCAGCCAAGGACAGGGGGCTGGAAACACCATATATTTT. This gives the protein CASSQGQGAGNTIYF. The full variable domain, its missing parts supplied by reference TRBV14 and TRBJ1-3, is EAGVTQFPSHSVIEKGQTVTLRCDPISGHDNLYWYRRVMGKEIKFLLHFVKESKQDESGMPNNRFLAERTGGTYSTLKVQPAELEDSGVYFCASSQGQGAGNTIYFGEGSWLTVV.

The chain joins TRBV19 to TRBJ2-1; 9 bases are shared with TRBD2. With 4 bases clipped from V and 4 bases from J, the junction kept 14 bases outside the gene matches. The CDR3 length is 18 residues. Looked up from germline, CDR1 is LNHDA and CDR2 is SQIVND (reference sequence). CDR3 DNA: TGTGCCAGTAGTACCGACGCCAGGAGCGGGGGGTCATACAATGAGCAGTTCTTC. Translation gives CASSTDARSGGSYNEQFF. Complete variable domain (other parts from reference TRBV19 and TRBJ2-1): DGGITQSPKYLFRKEGQNVTLSCEQNLNHDAMYWYRQDPGQGLRLIYYSQIVNDFQKGDIAEGYSVSREKKESFPLTVTSAQKNPTAFYLCASSTDARSGGSYNEQFFGPGTRLTVL.

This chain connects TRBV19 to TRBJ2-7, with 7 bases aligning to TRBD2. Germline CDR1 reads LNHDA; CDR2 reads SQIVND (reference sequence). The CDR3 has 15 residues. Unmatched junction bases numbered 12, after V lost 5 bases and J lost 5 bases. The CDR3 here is CASSYSGGSFDEQYF. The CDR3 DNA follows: TGTGCCAGTAGTTATTCCGGGGGGAGTTTCGACGAGCAGTACTTC.

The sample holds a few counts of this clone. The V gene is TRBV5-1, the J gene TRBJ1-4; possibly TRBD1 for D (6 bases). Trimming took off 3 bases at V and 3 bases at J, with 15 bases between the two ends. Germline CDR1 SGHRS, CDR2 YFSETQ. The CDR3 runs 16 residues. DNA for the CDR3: TGCGCCAGCAGCTCGAACAACAGGGCGGCTAATGAAAAACTGTTTTTT. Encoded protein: CASSSNNRAANEKLFF. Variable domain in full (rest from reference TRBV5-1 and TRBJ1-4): KAGVTQTPRYLIKTRGQQVTLSCSPISGHRSVSWYQQTPGQGLQFLFEYFSETQRNKGNFPGRFSGRQFSNSRSEMNVSTLELGDSALYLCASSSNNRAANEKLFFGSGTQLSVL.